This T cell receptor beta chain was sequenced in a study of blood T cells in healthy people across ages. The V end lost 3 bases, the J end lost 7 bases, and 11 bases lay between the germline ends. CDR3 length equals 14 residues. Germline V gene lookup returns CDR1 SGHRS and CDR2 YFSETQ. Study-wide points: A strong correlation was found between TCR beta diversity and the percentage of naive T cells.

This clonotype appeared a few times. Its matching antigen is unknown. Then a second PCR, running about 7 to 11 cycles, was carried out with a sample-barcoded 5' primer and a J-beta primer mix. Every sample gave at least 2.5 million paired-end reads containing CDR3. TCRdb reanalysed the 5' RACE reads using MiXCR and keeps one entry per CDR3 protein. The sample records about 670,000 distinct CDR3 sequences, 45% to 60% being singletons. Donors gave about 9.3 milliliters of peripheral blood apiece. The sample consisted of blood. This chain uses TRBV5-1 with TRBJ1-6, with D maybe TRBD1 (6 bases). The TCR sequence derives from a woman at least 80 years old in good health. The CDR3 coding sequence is TGCGCCAGCAGCTCAGGGACACCCAATTCACCCCTCCACTTT. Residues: CASSSGTPNSPLHF. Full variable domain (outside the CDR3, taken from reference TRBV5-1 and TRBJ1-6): KAGVTQTPRYLIKTRGQQVTLSCSPISGHRSVSWYQQTPGQGLQFLFEYFSETQRNKGNFPGRFSGRQFSNSRSEMNVSTLELGDSALYLCASSSGTPNSPLHFGNGTRLTVT.